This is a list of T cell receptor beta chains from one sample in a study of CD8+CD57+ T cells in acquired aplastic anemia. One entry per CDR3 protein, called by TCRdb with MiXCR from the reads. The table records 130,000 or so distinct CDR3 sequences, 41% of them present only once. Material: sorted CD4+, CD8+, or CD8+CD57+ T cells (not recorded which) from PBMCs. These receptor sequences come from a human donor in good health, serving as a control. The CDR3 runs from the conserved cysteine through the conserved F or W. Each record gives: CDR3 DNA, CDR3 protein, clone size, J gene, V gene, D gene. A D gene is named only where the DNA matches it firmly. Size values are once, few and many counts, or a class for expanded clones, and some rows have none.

TGTGCCTGGAGTCAGGGGAGCTCCTACGGGCAGTACTTC	CAWSQGSSYGQYF	-	TRBJ2-7	TRBV30	-
TGTGCCAGTAGTATCAGGGAGACCCAGTACTTC	CASSIRETQYF	many	TRBJ2-5	TRBV19	-
TGTGCCAGCAGCCAGGCCCGACTAGCGAACCAAGGGACCCAGTACTTC	CASSQARLANQGTQYF	-	TRBJ2-5	TRBV11-3	TRBD2
TGTGCCACCAGCAGAGAACTAGCGGTCTACAATGAGCAGTTCTTC	CATSRELAVYNEQFF	-	TRBJ2-1	TRBV15	TRBD2
TGTGCCAGTACGGAGAGGGACTATGGCTACACCTTC	CASTERDYGYTF	many	TRBJ1-2	TRBV19	-
TGTGCCAGCAGCTTAAGGCCTACGGGACGGGGGAACACTGAAGCTTTCTTT	CASSLRPTGRGNTEAFF	many	TRBJ1-1	TRBV11-2	-
TGCGCCAGCAGCCTAGCGGGGGACTCCTACGAGCAGTACTTC	CASSLAGDSYEQYF	once	TRBJ2-7	TRBV5-1	TRBD2
TGTGCCATCAGTGAGAAGAGGACTAGCGGAGACAATGAGCAGTTCTTC	CAISEKRTSGDNEQFF	few	TRBJ2-1	TRBV10-3	TRBD2
TGTGCCAGCGCCGGGACAGCTGGAAACACCATATATTTT	CASAGTAGNTIYF	many	TRBJ1-3	TRBV9	TRBD1
TGTGCCACCAGTTCAGACAGTCTCTCTGGAAACACCATATATTTT	CATSSDSLSGNTIYF	-	TRBJ1-3	TRBV12-3/TRBV12-4	-
TGTGCCAGCAGTGAAGTGGGGGTGGCTAATGAAAAACTGTTTTTT	CASSEVGVANEKLFF	-	TRBJ1-4	TRBV2	-
TGTGCCAGCAGCTTGACTAGCGGGAGACTGCCAGATACGCAGTATTTT	CASSLTSGRLPDTQYF	-	TRBJ2-3	TRBV11-1	TRBD2
TGCAGCGTTCCCGGGGGTATCATCTACGAGCAGTACTTC	CSVPGGIIYEQYF	few	TRBJ2-7	TRBV29-1	-
TGCAGTGCTGCCGGGACAAACGATCAGCCCCAGCATTTT	CSAAGTNDQPQHF	-	TRBJ1-5	TRBV20-1	-
TGCGCCAGCCTACGGGACCCAGGGCGGGATACGCAGTATTTT	CASLRDPGRDTQYF	-	TRBJ2-3	TRBV5-1	-
TGCAGTGCTAGCCTGGGACAGAGCTATGGCTACACCTTC	CSASLGQSYGYTF	few	TRBJ1-2	TRBV20-1	TRBD1
TGCAGTGCTTACGTTCGGGCAGGGACTAATCAGCCCCAGCATTTT	CSAYVRAGTNQPQHF	many	TRBJ1-5	TRBV20-1	-
TGTGCCAGCAGTGATGGCGCAGTTCGCAATCAGCCCCAGCAATTT	CASSDGAVRNQPQQF	few	TRBJ1-5	TRBV6-1	-
TGTGCCAGCAGCGTATCGGGACAGGGGGTCTACTATGGCTACACCTTC	CASSVSGQGVYYGYTF	many	TRBJ1-2	TRBV9	TRBD1
TGTGCCAGCAAGAGCGGACAGGCTCGCTCTGGAAACACCATATATTTT	CASKSGQARSGNTIYF	-	TRBJ1-3	TRBV6-1	TRBD1
TGTGCCAGCAGCTACAGGGGTCTTAACTATGGCTACACCTTC	CASSYRGLNYGYTF	few	TRBJ1-2	TRBV2	TRBD1
TGTGCCATCAGTGCGCGGGGACCAACCCGGTACGAGCAGTACTTC	CAISARGPTRYEQYF	few	TRBJ2-7	TRBV10-3	-
TGTGCCAGCAGCCAGGACAGAACTTATTCACCCCTCCACTTT	CASSQDRTYSPLHF	many	TRBJ1-6	TRBV14	-
TGTGCCAGCAGTGTTTACAGGGGGATCGGGGAGCTGTTTTTT	CASSVYRGIGELFF	-	TRBJ2-2	TRBV25-1	TRBD1
TGTGCCAGCAGCGCAGGGACGGCCAATCAGCCCCAGCATTTT	CASSAGTANQPQHF	many	TRBJ1-5	TRBV5-6	-
TGTGCCAGCAGCCACCGCTTACAGGGGAACACCGGGGAGCTGTTTTTT	CASSHRLQGNTGELFF	-	TRBJ2-2	TRBV3-1	-
TGCGCCAGCAGTGAGTCGACAGCGTTCGCCACAGATACGCAGTATTTT	CASSESTAFATDTQYF	-	TRBJ2-3	TRBV10-1	-
TGTGCCAGCAGGTGGACTAGCGAGATGACAGATACGCAGTATTTT	CASRWTSEMTDTQYF	many	TRBJ2-3	TRBV2	TRBD2
TGCAGTGTCACCGGGACAGGGAGGAGGGAGACCCAGTACTTC	CSVTGTGRRETQYF	many	TRBJ2-5	TRBV20-1	TRBD1
TGTGCCATCAGCCCTGGGAGGCTGTGCTCTGGAAACACCATATATTTT	CAISPGRLCSGNTIYF	-	TRBJ1-3	TRBV10-3	-
TGCAGCGTTTTTGGCTCTGGGGCCAACGTCCTGACTTTC	CSVFGSGANVLTF	-	TRBJ2-6	TRBV29-1	-